This entry features one T cell receptor beta chain sequence. This entry comes from a study of blood T cells in healthy people across ages. Alongside a J-beta primer mix, a sample-barcoded 5' primer served in a second PCR lasting about 6 to 11 cycles. TCRdb used MiXCR to reprocess the 5' RACE reads, holding one entry per CDR3 protein. The sample lists over 1,200,000 distinct CDR3 sequences; approximately 59% were seen once. The CDR3 loop spans 15 amino acids. The germline V gene encodes CDR1 SGHKS and CDR2 YYEKEE (reference sequence). With 0 bases removed from V and 4 bases from J, the gap between germline ends came to 11 bases.

The clonotype was recovered from a man between 18 and 35 years old in good health. Source material: blood. J is TRBJ2-1 and V is TRBV5-5; TRBD2 might be the D (5 bases). The CDR3: CASSLERRVYNEQFF. The DNA of the CDR3 is TGTGCCAGCAGCTTGGAGAGGCGGGTTTACAATGAGCAGTTCTTC.